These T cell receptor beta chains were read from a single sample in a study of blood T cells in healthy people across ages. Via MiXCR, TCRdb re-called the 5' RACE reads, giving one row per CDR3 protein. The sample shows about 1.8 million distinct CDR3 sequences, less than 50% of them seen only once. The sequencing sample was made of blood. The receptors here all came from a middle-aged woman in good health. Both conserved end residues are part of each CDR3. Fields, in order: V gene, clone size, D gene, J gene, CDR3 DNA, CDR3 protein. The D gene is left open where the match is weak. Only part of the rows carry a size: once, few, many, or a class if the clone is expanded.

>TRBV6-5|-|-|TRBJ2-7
TGTGCCAGCAGATCCTCCGTTGGGTCCTACGAGCAGTACTTC
CASRSSVGSYEQYF
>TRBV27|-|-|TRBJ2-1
TGTGCCAGCAGTCCCCCTAGAGTAGCGGTCTCCTACAATGAGCAGTTCTTC
CASSPPRVAVSYNEQFF
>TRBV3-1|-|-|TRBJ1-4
TGTGCCAGCAGGCGGGGTGGAAAACTGTTTTTT
CASRRGGKLFF
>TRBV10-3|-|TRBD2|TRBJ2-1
TGTGCCAACTCGGGGGAGGGGCATGAGCAGTTCTTC
CANSGEGHEQFF
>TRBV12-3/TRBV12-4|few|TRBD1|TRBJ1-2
TGTGCCAGCGTCGGGACAGGACGGGGCTACACCTTC
CASVGTGRGYTF
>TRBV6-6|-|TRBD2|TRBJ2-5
TGTGCCAGCAGACCCCTTAGCGGGGGGGCCCAAGAGACCCAGTACTTC
CASRPLSGGAQETQYF
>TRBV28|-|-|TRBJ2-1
TGTGCCAGCAGTTTCACTGAGCAGTTCTTT
CASSFTEQFF
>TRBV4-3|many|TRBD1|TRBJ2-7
TGCGCCAGCAGCCAAGAGGACAGGGGGGAGTACGAGCAGTACTTC
CASSQEDRGEYEQYF
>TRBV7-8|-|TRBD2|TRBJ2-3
TGTGCCAGCAGCAACCCTAAGCGGGGAGGCACAGATACGCAGTATTTT
CASSNPKRGGTDTQYF
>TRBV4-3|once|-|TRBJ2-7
TGCGCCAGCAGCCAAGAGAAGGGGAGGTCCCAGTACTTC
CASSQEKGRSQYF
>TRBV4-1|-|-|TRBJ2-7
TGCGCCAGCAGCCAAGTTCTTAGGCCAGACAATGAGCAGTACTTC
CASSQVLRPDNEQYF
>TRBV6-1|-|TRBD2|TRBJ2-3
TGTGCCAGCAGTGCGATAAGCGGGGGGGTCCGCACAGATACGCAGTATTTT
CASSAISGGVRTDTQYF
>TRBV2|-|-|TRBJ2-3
TGTGCCAGCAGTTCGGGACAATCAGGCACAGATGCGCAGTATTTT
CASSSGQSGTDAQYF
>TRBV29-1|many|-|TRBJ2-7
TGCAGCGTTATAATAAGGGCGTACGAGCAGTACTTC
CSVIIRAYEQYF
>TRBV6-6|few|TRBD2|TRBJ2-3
TGTGCCAGCAGTTACGGCGGGGGGGATACAGATACGCAGTATTTT
CASSYGGGDTDTQYF
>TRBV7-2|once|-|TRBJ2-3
TGTGCCAGCAGCTTAAGGGCAGATCTTTATTATACGCAGTATTTT
CASSLRADLYYTQYF
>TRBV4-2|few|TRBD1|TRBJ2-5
TGTGCCAGCAGCCAAGAGGGGACAGAAGAGACCCAGTACTTC
CASSQEGTEETQYF
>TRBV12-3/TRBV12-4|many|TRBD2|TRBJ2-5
TGTGCCAGCAGTTCACTTAGCGGGGAACCCCAAGAGACCCAGTACTTC
CASSSLSGEPQETQYF
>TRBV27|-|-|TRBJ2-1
TGTGCCAGCAGTCCGACAATGTTAAATGAGCAGTTCTTC
CASSPTMLNEQFF
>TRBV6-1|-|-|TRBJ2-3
TGTGCCAGCAGCCCAAGCGCAGAGTCCCGGGTGGGCACAGATACGCAGTATTTT
CASSPSAESRVGTDTQYF
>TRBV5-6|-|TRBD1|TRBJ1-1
TGTGCCAGCAGAAAGGGACAGAGAATTGAAGCTTTCTTT
CASRKGQRIEAFF
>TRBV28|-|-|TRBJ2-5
TGTGCCAGCAGTTCGTCGACTAGAGGGGTAGAGACCCAGTACTTC
CASSSSTRGVETQYF
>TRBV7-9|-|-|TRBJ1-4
TGTGCCAGCAGCCGGAGGGGGAATGAAAAACTGTTTTTT
CASSRRGNEKLFF
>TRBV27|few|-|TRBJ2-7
TGTGCCAGCAGTTCCGTCCAGGGGGGAGGGTACGAGCAGTACTTC
CASSSVQGGGYEQYF
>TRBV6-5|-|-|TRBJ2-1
TGTGCCAGCAGTTACTATGACGACGACAATGAGCAGTTCTTC
CASSYYDDDNEQFF
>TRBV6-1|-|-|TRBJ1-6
TGTGCCAGCAAACGGGGAGGGGTTAGCTCCTATAATTCACCCCTCCACTTT
CASKRGGVSSYNSPLHF
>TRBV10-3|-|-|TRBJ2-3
TGTGCCATCAGTGAGGGGACAAGTCTCTTCACAGATACGCAGTATTTT
CAISEGTSLFTDTQYF
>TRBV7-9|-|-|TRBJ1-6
TGTGCCAGCACCAGACTCAGCTCCTATAATTCACCCCTCCACTTT
CASTRLSSYNSPLHF
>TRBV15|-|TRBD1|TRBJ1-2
TGTGCCACCAGCAGAGGGACAGGGCCCCTCTATGGCTACACCTTC
CATSRGTGPLYGYTF
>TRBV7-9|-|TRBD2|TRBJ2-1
TGTGCCAGCAGCTTAGTCACCCACCGGGACTACTCCTACAATGAGCAGTTCTTC
CASSLVTHRDYSYNEQFF
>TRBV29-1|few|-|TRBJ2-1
TGCAGCGTTGACCGGGTGAACAATGAGCAGTTCTTC
CSVDRVNNEQFF